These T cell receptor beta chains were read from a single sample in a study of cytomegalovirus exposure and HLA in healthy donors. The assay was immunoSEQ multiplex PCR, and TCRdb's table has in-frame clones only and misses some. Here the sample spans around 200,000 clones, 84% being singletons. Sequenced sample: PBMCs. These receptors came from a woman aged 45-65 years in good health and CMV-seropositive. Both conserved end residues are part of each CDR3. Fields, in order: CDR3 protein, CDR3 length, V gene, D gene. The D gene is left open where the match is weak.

CASSLWQNNEQFF,13,TRBV5-6,NA
CASSPRGNTIYF,12,TRBV18,NA
CARSSRTGEDYGYTF,15,TRBV5-3,TRBD1
CAWTGAGGPGSEQFF,15,TRBV30,TRBD2
CASSLSPRGEDEQYF,15,TRBV5-5,TRBD2
CASSVRQGADGYTF,14,TRBV2,TRBD1
CASSFLGQGGEQYF,14,TRBV27,TRBD1
CASQTGGHEQYF,12,TRBV28,TRBD1
CSAYLNEQFF,10,TRBV20-1,NA
CAWSRQGKGYQETQYF,16,TRBV30,TRBD1
CASSEGRMSNQPQHF,15,TRBV2,NA
CASSYLSGGVNNEQFF,16,TRBV6-5,TRBD2
CASSPPGQGAKTQYF,15,TRBV5-4,TRBD1
CASSYGTGNTGELFF,15,TRBV6-5,TRBD1
CASSRTSGSYEQYF,14,TRBV6-5,TRBD2
CASSARQALLNYGYTF,16,TRBV2,NA
CASSPGPKGNQPQHF,15,TRBV19,NA
CSVVGGVSSETQYF,14,TRBV29-1,NA
CASSFRQGGYTF,12,TRBV11-2,TRBD1
CASSVSGAGNTIYF,14,TRBV2,NA
CASSPTGTNQPQHF,14,TRBV19,TRBD1
CASIGGSSYEQYF,13,TRBV6-6,NA
CTSSSLSLGVTTEAFF,16,TRBV1,NA
CASSFLQGQGAGEQYF,16,TRBV5-1,TRBD1
CASSSGLAGGAGELFF,16,TRBV5-4,TRBD2
CASSYRQASYEQYF,14,TRBV6-5,NA
CASYPGENTEAFF,13,TRBV7-9,NA